The present entry profiles one T cell receptor (beta chain) with its context. This clone was seen a few times. It lacks a known antigen. No qualities accompany the bases; no much larger clone lies one base away. The germline V gene specifies MDHEN as CDR1 and SYDVKM as CDR2. Including the terminal cysteine and phenylalanine, the CDR3 comprises 12 residues. The retained sequence is limited to the CDR3, 36 bases, with the frame set at the first base. Trimming removed 2 bases from V and 6 bases from J, leaving 8 bases between the germline ends. These data originate in a study of blood T cell repertoires in COVID-19 (dated by TCRdb to 2020 to 2022). Context from the whole study: The collaborator samples originated in the United States, Italy and Spain and spanned the acute and convalescent phases of COVID-19. The material from the prospective study consisted of cDNA or gDNA derived from T cells, B-cell-depleted T cells, or PBMCs. The dataset comprised deeply sampled blood TCRbeta repertoires from subjects exposed to, actively infected with, or recovered from COVID-19. A freely available public database, intended as a resource for researchers studying the immune response to SARS-CoV-2, is where the repertoires were released. The samples were drawn from two sources: the first 160 participants of the ongoing ImmuneRACE study, and about 1,300 subjects contributed by 6 global collaborators. A de-identified subject ID, COVID-19 status, age in years and sex were almost always included in the sample metadata. HLA class I and class II types, where available, came from metadata supplied by the sample provider rather than from assay-based typing. The full study reports these points: The quantity of clinical and demographic metadata differed by source and by participant and was supplied without curation.

The immunoSEQ Assay, a bias-controlled multiplex PCR, was used to amplify TCRbeta CDR3 regions from genomic DNA. In the paper's pipeline: Nucleated cell counts per sample were estimated from amplification of reference gene primers within the assay. Sequence reads were collapsed and filtered to measure the absolute abundance of every unique TCRbeta CDR3 rearrangement. For each sample, productive Simpson clonality was calculated by taking the square root of Simpson's diversity index across productive rearrangements. TCRdb retrieved this table from immuneACCESS and kept in-frame rearrangements only. Not all clones are present; in checked studies, unresolved V genes account for under half, and no reason is known for the remainder. The V and J calls and clone size were taken over from that table, and D and trimming were inferred from the DNA. Here the sample has 130,000 to 150,000 clones; around 78% occur a single time. Just under 2% of the sample goes to the ten largest clones.

Whole blood was collected in K2EDTA tubes by collaborating institutions according to the institutions' own protocols. For TCRbeta analysis, collaborators shipped samples in one of three forms: frozen whole blood, isolated PBMCs, or DNA extracted from either of those sample types. This sequence was found in a woman aged 60-75 years with acute or convalescent COVID-19. Material: peripheral blood. Recombination linked TRBV28 to TRBJ2-7, with no confidently assigned D gene. The CDR3 region has the sequence CASSLTSSEQYF. The DNA sequence reads TGTGCCAGCAGTTTAACGAGTAGCGAGCAGTACTTC. With the portions outside the CDR3 filled from the reference TRBV28 and TRBJ2-7 genes, the complete variable region becomes DVKVTQSSRYLVKRTGEKVFLECVQDMDHENMFWYRQDPGLGLRLIYFSYDVKMKEKGDIPEGYSVSREKKERFSLILESASTNQTSMYLCASSLTSSEQYFGPGTRLTVT.